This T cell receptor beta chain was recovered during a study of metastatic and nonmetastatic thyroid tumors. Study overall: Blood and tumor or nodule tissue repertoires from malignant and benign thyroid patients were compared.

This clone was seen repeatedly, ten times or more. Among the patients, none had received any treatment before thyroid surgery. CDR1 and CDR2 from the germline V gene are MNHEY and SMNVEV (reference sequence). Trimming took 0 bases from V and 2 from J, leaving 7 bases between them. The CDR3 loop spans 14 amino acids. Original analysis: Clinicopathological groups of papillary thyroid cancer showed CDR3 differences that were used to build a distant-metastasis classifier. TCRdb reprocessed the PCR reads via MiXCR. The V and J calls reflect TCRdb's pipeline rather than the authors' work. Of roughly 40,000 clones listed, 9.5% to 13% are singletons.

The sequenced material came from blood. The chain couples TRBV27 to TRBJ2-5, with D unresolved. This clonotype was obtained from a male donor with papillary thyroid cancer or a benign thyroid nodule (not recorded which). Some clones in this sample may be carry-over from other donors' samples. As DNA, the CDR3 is TGTGCCAGCAGTTTATCGATGGGGCAAGAGACCCAGTACTTC. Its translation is CASSLSMGQETQYF.